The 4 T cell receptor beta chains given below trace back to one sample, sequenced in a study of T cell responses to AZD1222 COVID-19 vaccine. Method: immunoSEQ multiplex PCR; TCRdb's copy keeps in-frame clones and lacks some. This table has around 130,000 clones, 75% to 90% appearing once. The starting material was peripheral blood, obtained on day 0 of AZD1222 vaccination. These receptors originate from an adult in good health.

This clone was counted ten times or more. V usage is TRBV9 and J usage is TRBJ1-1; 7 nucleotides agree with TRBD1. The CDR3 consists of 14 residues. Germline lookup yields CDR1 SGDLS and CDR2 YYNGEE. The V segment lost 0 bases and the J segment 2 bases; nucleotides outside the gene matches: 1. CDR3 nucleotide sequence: TGTGCCAGCAGCGTAGGGGACAGCAACACTGAAGCTTTCTTT. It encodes CASSVGDSNTEAFF.

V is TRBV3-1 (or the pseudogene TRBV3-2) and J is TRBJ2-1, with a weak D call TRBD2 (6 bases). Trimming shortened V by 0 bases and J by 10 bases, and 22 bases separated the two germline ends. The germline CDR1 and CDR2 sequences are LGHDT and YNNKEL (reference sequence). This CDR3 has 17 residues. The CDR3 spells CASSQDWEAGRNDEQFF. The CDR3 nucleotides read TGTGCCAGCAGCCAAGATTGGGAGGCGGGACGAAATGACGAGCAGTTCTTC.

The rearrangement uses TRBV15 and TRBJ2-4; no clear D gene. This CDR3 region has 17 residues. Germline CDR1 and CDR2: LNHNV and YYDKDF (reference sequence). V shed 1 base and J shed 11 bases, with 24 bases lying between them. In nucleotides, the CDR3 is TGTGCCACCAGCAGAGCTCCGGACGCGCCTCAAGGTATCTTTCAGTACTTC. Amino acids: CATSRAPDAPQGIFQYF.

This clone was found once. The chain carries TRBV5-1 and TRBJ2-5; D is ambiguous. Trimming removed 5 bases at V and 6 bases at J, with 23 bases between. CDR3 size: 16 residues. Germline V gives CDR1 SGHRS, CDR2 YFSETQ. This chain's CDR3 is CASRTHVASEIQTQYF. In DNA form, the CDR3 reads TGCGCCAGCAGGACTCATGTGGCTAGTGAGATACAGACCCAGTACTTC.